A single sample is the source of the 26 T cell receptor beta chains below, sequenced in a study of blood T cell repertoires in COVID-19. Assay used: immunoSEQ multiplex PCR; TCRdb lists only in-frame clones, some missing. The profile shows fewer than 300,000 clones, around 85% of them singletons. The sample taken for sequencing was PBMCs or T cells enriched from blood (not recorded which). The receptors shown here come from a woman aged 25-40 years who had recovered from COVID-19.

The genes are TRBV9 and TRBJ2-1, with TRBD2 as a possible D gene (6 bases). Germline V gene data show CDR1 as SGDLS and CDR2 as YYNGEE. Trimming stripped 3 bases from V and 8 bases from J, with 12 bases between. This CDR3 has 13 amino acids. CDR3 bases: TGTGCCAGCAGCGGGAGGGCGTCGTATGAGCAGTTCTTC. As protein: CASSGRASYEQFF.

The chain uses TRBV4-1 and TRBJ1-2; 11 nucleotides align to TRBD1. The CDR3 contains 13 residues. Germline assignment: CDR1 MGHRA and CDR2 YSYEKL. With 4 bases clipped from V and 7 bases from J, the junction kept 2 bases outside the gene matches. In DNA form, the CDR3 reads TGCGCCAGCAGCCCGGGACAGGGGGTTGGCTACACCTTC. As protein: CASSPGQGVGYTF.

The rearrangement uses TRBV10-2 and TRBJ1-3; no reliable D call. Trimming pared 8 bases from V and 8 bases from J, leaving 16 bases between. Germline loops: CDR1 WSHSY, CDR2 SAAADI. The CDR3 loop spans 13 amino acids. Written as DNA, the CDR3 is TGCGCCAGCGGTCTGACAAATCCGGACACCATATATTTT. Protein sequence: CASGLTNPDTIYF.

The chain uses TRBV27 and TRBJ2-7; 7 nucleotides align to TRBD1. From germline, CDR1 is MNHEY and CDR2 SMNVEV (reference sequence). J was trimmed by 3 bases and V by 2 bases; bases with no gene match: 13. This CDR3 spans 17 amino acids. The CDR3, as DNA: TGTGCCAGCAGTTTAAGGGGACAGTTTTGGAAGGACTACGAGCAGTACTTC. It encodes CASSLRGQFWKDYEQYF.

The chain's CDR3 is CASSNQGNSPSTYEQYF. The CDR3 DNA sequence: TGTGCCAGTAGCAATCAGGGGAACAGCCCCTCGACCTACGAGCAGTACTTC. The V gene is TRBV19, the J gene TRBJ2-7, with D possibly TRBD1 on 6 matching bases. This CDR3 is built from 17 residues. The germline V gene has CDR1 LNHDA and CDR2 SQIVND (reference sequence). Trimming left V 6 bases short and J 2 bases short, with 23 bases between.

In its sample, this clone was seen a few times. The chain employs TRBV2 and TRBJ1-5; 7 bases align to TRBD1. V shed 4 bases and J 0 bases; nucleotides not matched to a gene: 9. The V gene's germline CDR1 is SNHLY and CDR2 FYNNEI. The length of the CDR3 is 17 residues. The CDR3 reads CASSVDRTLYSNQPQHF. CDR3 coding DNA: TGTGCCAGCAGTGTGGACAGGACCCTTTATAGCAATCAGCCCCAGCATTTT. The complete variable domain, with remaining parts taken from reference TRBV2 and TRBJ1-5, reads EPEVTQTPSHQVTQMGQEVILRCVPISNHLYFYWYRQILGQKVEFLVSFYNNEISEKSEIFDDQFSVERPDGSNFTLKIRSTKLEDSAMYFCASSVDRTLYSNQPQHFGDGTRLSIL.

The V gene is TRBV3-1 (or the pseudogene TRBV3-2), the J gene TRBJ2-3; 7 bases line up with TRBD2. Germline values: CDR1 LGHDT, CDR2 YNNKEL (reference sequence). The length of the CDR3 is 13 residues. V gave up 1 base and J gave up 5 bases; unmatched junction bases: 0. CDR3 nucleotides: TGTGCCAGCAGCCAAGCGGGGGGAGATACGCAGTATTTT. Protein: CASSQAGGDTQYF.

The DNA of the CDR3 is TGTGCCAGCAGCGTAAGGGGGACGCCGAACACTGAAGCTTTCTTT. It codes for CASSVRGTPNTEAFF. The chain is built from TRBV9 and TRBJ1-1; tentatively, D is TRBD1 (6 bases). This CDR3 region has 15 residues. The germline CDR1 and CDR2 sequences are SGDLS and YYNGEE. V was trimmed by 1 base and J by 1 base, leaving 11 bases between them.

This clone has a single count. This rearrangement joins TRBV30 to TRBJ1-2, with a weak D call TRBD1 (5 bases). The CDR3 covers 13 residues. Between the trimmed V and J ends, which lost 0 bases and 7 bases, there was a span of 12 bases. The germline gives CDR1 GTSNPN, CDR2 SVGIG (reference sequence). In DNA, the CDR3 is TGTGCCTGGAGTGTCTCAGGGTGGATTGGCTACACCTTC. Its protein is CAWSVSGWIGYTF.

The rearrangement joins TRBV7-9 to TRBJ2-3; TRBD2 matches at 14 bases. CDR1 SEHNR and CDR2 FQNEAQ come from the germline V gene (reference sequence). CDR3 length equals 16 residues. J was trimmed by 3 bases and V by 5 bases; bases with no gene match: 4. CDR3 DNA sequence: TGTGCCAGCAGCCTGACTAGCGGGAGGGGTACAGATACGCAGTATTTT. Residues: CASSLTSGRGTDTQYF.

The chain is built from TRBV3-1 (or the pseudogene TRBV3-2) and TRBJ2-5; tentatively, D is TRBD2 (6 bases). The CDR3 consists of 15 residues. Germline V gene lookup returns CDR1 LGHDT and CDR2 YNNKEL (reference sequence). With 5 bases removed from V and 4 bases from J, the gap between germline ends came to 17 bases. This chain's CDR3 is CASSARVAVRETQYF. The CDR3 DNA reads as TGTGCCAGCAGCGCTCGGGTAGCGGTGAGAGAGACCCAGTACTTC.

The chain joins TRBV5-4 to TRBJ1-3; TRBD1 is a possible D gene (5 bases). The CDR3 runs 16 residues. Trimming pared 2 bases from V and 2 bases from J, leaving 14 bases between. CDR1 and CDR2 (germline): SGHNT, YYREEE (reference sequence). The CDR3 nucleotides read TGTGCCAGCAGCTTCACAAAGGGGCGCGCTGGAAACACCATATATTTT. Protein sequence: CASSFTKGRAGNTIYF.

In DNA, the CDR3 is TGTGCCAGCAGCCATTTGGACAGGGCGGACTATGGCTACACCTTC. Protein sequence: CASSHLDRADYGYTF. The rearrangement uses TRBV7-9 and TRBJ1-2; 8 nucleotides match TRBD1. V was clipped by 5 bases and J by 3 bases; unmatched bases: 8. CDR1 is SEHNR and CDR2 is FQNEAQ in the germline V gene (reference sequence). The CDR3 spans 15 residues.

This clone appeared many times. V and J are TRBV29-1 and TRBJ2-7; 15 nucleotides line up with TRBD2. Germline-derived CDR1 and CDR2 are SQVTM and ANQGSEA. The junction had 9 bases not matched to a gene; V was cut back by 0 bases and J by 6 bases. This CDR3 contains 17 residues. The DNA for the CDR3 is TGCAGCGTTGAAGATGCCCGGACTAGCGGGAGGGGGGTCGAGCAGTACTTC. Its translation is CSVEDARTSGRGVEQYF.

The chain joins TRBV13 to TRBJ1-3, with TRBD1 matching over 7 bases. Germline CDR1 PRHDT, CDR2 FYEKMQ (reference sequence). The junction had 5 bases not matched to a gene; V was cut back by 5 bases and J by 4 bases. The CDR3 sequence is 14 residues long. In DNA, the CDR3 is TGTGCCAGCAGCCAGACAGGGATCGGAAACACCATATATTTT. This translates into CASSQTGIGNTIYF.

V is TRBV4-1 and J is TRBJ1-4, with D possibly being TRBD1 (6 bases). CDR1 and CDR2 (germline): MGHRA, YSYEKL. V dropped 1 base and J dropped 3 bases, with 9 bases sitting between them. The CDR3 contains 15 residues. CDR3: CASSQATGSNEKLFF. The CDR3 nucleotides are TGCGCCAGCAGCCAAGCCACAGGGTCTAATGAAAAACTGTTTTTT.

The chain employs TRBV7-8 and TRBJ1-4; D call uncertain. Germline CDR1 and CDR2: SGHVS and FQNEAQ. Between the trimmed V and J ends, which lost 10 bases and 2 bases, there was a span of 17 bases. The CDR3 is 15 residues long. The CDR3 reads CATSRGRVTNEKLFF. The CDR3 nucleotides are TGTGCCACCTCGAGAGGGCGGGTCACTAATGAAAAACTGTTTTTT.

The V and J genes are TRBV4-2 and TRBJ1-5; D gene unclear. CDR1 and CDR2 from the germline V gene are LGHNA and YNFKEQ. The length of the CDR3 is 15 residues. Between the trimmed V and J ends, which lost 7 bases and 0 bases, there was a span of 13 bases. CDR3 sequence: CASNTQENSNQPQHF. As DNA, the CDR3 is TGTGCCAGCAACACCCAGGAAAATAGCAATCAGCCCCAGCATTTT.

This rearrangement joins TRBV15 to TRBJ1-2; 7 bases match TRBD1. Unmatched junction bases numbered 8, after V lost 5 bases and J lost 5 bases. Germline values: CDR1 LNHNV, CDR2 YYDKDF (reference sequence). The CDR3 is 14 residues long. The CDR3 DNA reads TGTGCCACCAGCTTTGCCGGGACAGCATATGGCTACACCTTC. Translation gives CATSFAGTAYGYTF.

The chain recombines TRBV27 with TRBJ2-1, with 12 bases aligning to TRBD2. Germline V CDR1 and CDR2: MNHEY, SMNVEV (reference sequence). This CDR3 is 20 amino acids long. J gave up 1 base and V 3 bases, and 13 bases lay outside the gene matches. The chain's CDR3 is CASSFRFHALAGGSYNEQFF. CDR3 DNA: TGTGCCAGCAGTTTTCGCTTCCACGCACTAGCGGGAGGATCCTACAATGAGCAGTTCTTC.

The sample holds a few counts of this clone. The chain couples TRBV5-1 to TRBJ1-3; D is perhaps TRBD1 (5 bases). This CDR3 has 16 amino acids. In germline, CDR1 is SGHRS, CDR2 YFSETQ. V dropped 0 bases and J dropped 1 base, with 11 bases sitting between them. The CDR3 loop is CASSLAVGGSGNTIYF. The CDR3, as DNA: TGCGCCAGCAGCTTGGCCGTCGGGGGGTCTGGAAACACCATATATTTT.

The rearrangement uses TRBV2 and TRBJ1-1, with TRBD1 identical over 7 bases. This CDR3 comprises 15 residues. In germline, CDR1 is SNHLY, CDR2 FYNNEI. After removal of 6 bases from V and 4 bases from J, the junction contained 11 bases not matched to a gene. The CDR3: CASRPRQGMGTEAFF. CDR3 DNA: TGTGCCAGCAGACCTAGACAGGGAATGGGCACTGAAGCTTTCTTT.

The V and J genes are TRBV15 and TRBJ1-1; D is possibly TRBD1 (6 bases). V was shortened by 5 bases and J by 7 bases, with 14 bases between the two germline ends. The CDR3 totals 13 residues. CDR1 LNHNV and CDR2 YYDKDF come from the germline V gene (reference sequence). The CDR3: CATSRGGAIEAFF. In nucleotides, the CDR3 is TGTGCCACCAGCCGGGGGGGGGCAATTGAAGCTTTCTTT.

The rearrangement links TRBV4-1 to TRBJ1-2; the match to TRBD1 covers 8 bases. The trim removed 6 bases at V and 1 base at J, leaving 10 bases unmatched. Per germline, CDR1 MGHRA and CDR2 YSYEKL. This CDR3 comprises 16 residues. The CDR3 DNA sequence: TGCGCCAGCAGACAAACGACAGGGGCGGGTAACTATGGCTACACCTTC. Translated, it gives CASRQTTGAGNYGYTF.

This clone was detected only once. This rearrangement joins TRBV11-2 to TRBJ1-1; the match to TRBD1 covers 9 bases. CDR3 length: 14 amino acids. Trimming at V came to 4 bases and at J to 5 bases, leaving 5 bases not matched to a gene. The germline CDR1 and CDR2 sequences are SGHAT and FQNNGV. CDR3 residues: CASSSGTGTTEAFF. CDR3 DNA sequence: TGTGCCAGCAGCTCCGGGACAGGGACGACTGAAGCTTTCTTT.

J is TRBJ1-1 and V is TRBV19; D is perhaps TRBD1 (6 bases). The V gene's germline CDR1 is LNHDA and CDR2 SQIVND (reference sequence). Trimming left V 5 bases short and J 5 bases short, with 9 bases between. The CDR3 has 12 residues. The CDR3 DNA follows: TGTGCCAGTAGTCATACAGGGACTGAAGCTTTCTTT. It encodes CASSHTGTEAFF.